The 29 T cell receptor beta chains in this list originate from one sample, sequenced in a study of T cell repertoires in cytomegalovirus infection (dated 2019 in TCRdb). Sequencing used an Illumina HiSeq 1500. The public reads were quality trimmed at Q25 with fastp and then assembled into clones with MiXCR by TCRdb, keeping productive beta chains. Duplicate CDR3 protein sequences are folded into a single record with the most common DNA and genes. Counted in this sample were around 630,000 distinct CDR3 sequences; 24% of them appeared once. The top ten clones comprise roughly 8% of the sample. The specimen sequenced was CD8+ T cells from PBMCs. These receptors originate from a human donor in good health (CMV status not recorded). Some clones in this sample may be carry-over from other donors' samples.

The gene calls are TRBV19 and TRBJ1-5, with TRBD1 identical over 7 bases. V lost 5 bases to trimming and J lost 0 bases; unmatched junction nucleotides: 13. Germline CDR1 and CDR2: LNHDA and SQIVND (reference sequence). The CDR3 spans 18 residues. The DNA of the CDR3 is TGTGCCAGTAGTGCCTTCCGGGACAGACCTTATAGCAATCAGCCCCAGCATTTT. This sequence encodes CASSAFRDRPYSNQPQHF.

A few counts support this clonotype. This rearrangement joins TRBV11-3 to TRBJ2-5; TRBD1 matches 9 bases. There are 13 residues in the CDR3. The V segment lost 8 bases and the J segment 2 bases; nucleotides outside the gene matches: 3. Germline CDR1 and CDR2: SGHNT and YENEEA. The CDR3 DNA is TGTGCCAGCTCCGGGACAGGGCAAGAGACCCAGTACTTC. Translating it yields CASSGTGQETQYF.

This clonotype occurred a few times. The chain recombines TRBV20-1 with TRBJ2-5, with D uncertain. Germline values: CDR1 DFQATT, CDR2 SNEGSKA (reference sequence). This CDR3 is 16 amino acids long. Trimming took 0 bases from V and 1 from J, leaving 15 bases between them. CDR3 bases: TGCAGTGCTAGAGATCAACCCGGACGGCCCCAAGAGACCCAGTACTTC. Amino acids: CSARDQPGRPQETQYF.

This clonotype was recorded a few times. The genes are TRBV29-1 and TRBJ1-1; D ambiguous. The CDR3 totals 14 residues. CDR1 is SQVTM and CDR2 is ANQGSEA in the germline V gene. V lost 6 bases, J lost 1 base, and 15 bases lay in between. The CDR3, as DNA: TGCAGCGTCCAAGCCCGGACTCGGAACACTGAAGCTTTCTTT. Translated, it gives CSVQARTRNTEAFF.

The chain carries TRBV29-1 and TRBJ2-7, with D perhaps matching TRBD2 (5 bases). The V end lost 0 bases, the J end lost 2 bases, and 8 bases lay between the germline ends. Germline V lookup: CDR1 SQVTM, CDR2 ANQGSEA. The CDR3 length is 13 residues. The CDR3 coding sequence is TGCAGCGTTGAAGAGGGAGTACCCTACGAGCAGTACTTC. Protein: CSVEEGVPYEQYF.

This clonotype was recorded only once. This may stem from a read error, because a much larger clone lies one nucleotide away. This chain connects TRBV7-2 to TRBJ2-1; D is possibly TRBD2 (5 bases). The germline CDR1 and CDR2 sequences are SGHTA and FQGNSA. CDR3 length: 15 amino acids. The CDR3 bases are TGTGTCAGCAGCCCTGGACTCCCGGGATACAATGAGCAGTTCTTC. The encoded protein is CVSSPGLPGYNEQFF.

This clonotype has just a few counts. The V and J genes are TRBV7-3 and TRBJ2-3; either TRBD1 or TRBD2 may supply D (6 bases each). The CDR3 is 15 residues long. V dropped 5 bases and J dropped 5 bases, with 17 bases sitting between them. The germline gives CDR1 SGHTA, CDR2 FQGTGA. DNA for the CDR3: TGTGCCAGCAGCGCCAGAGGGGGGCGAGTAGATACGCAGTATTTT. Its protein product is CASSARGGRVDTQYF.

There are a few counts of this clonotype. The V and J genes are TRBV3-1 and TRBJ2-2; D uncertain. Looked up from germline, CDR1 is LGHDT and CDR2 is YNNKEL (reference sequence). The CDR3 sequence is 13 residues long. Trimming removed 6 bases from V and 5 bases from J, with 10 bases in between. In nucleotides, the CDR3 is TGTGCCAGCAGGGGGATGCTTACCGGGGAGCTGTTTTTT. This encodes CASRGMLTGELFF.

This clonotype occurred a few times. The rearrangement joins TRBV9 to TRBJ2-1; TRBD1 is a possible D gene (6 bases). The germline CDR1 and CDR2 sequences are SGDLS and YYNGEE. The CDR3 sequence is 14 residues long. Trimming removed 4 bases from V and 2 bases from J, with 10 bases in between. The CDR3 sequence: CASSYGDTYNEQFF. The CDR3 bases are TGTGCCAGCAGCTACGGGGACACCTACAATGAGCAGTTCTTC.

The genes are TRBV4-2 and TRBJ2-2; D gene uncertain. Germline V gives CDR1 LGHNA, CDR2 YNFKEQ. The CDR3 extends over 16 amino acids. The germline V and J ends were trimmed by 3 bases and 3 bases, with 14 bases remaining between them. The CDR3 DNA reads TGTGCCAGCAGCCAGGACCCTGGTCGCGACACCGGGGAGCTGTTTTTT. Its protein is CASSQDPGRDTGELFF.

This clonotype was detected ten times or more. J is TRBJ2-1 and V is TRBV7-2; 8 nucleotides line up with TRBD1. Germline V gene lookup returns CDR1 SGHTA and CDR2 FQGNSA. The CDR3 length is 15 residues. The J segment lost 4 bases and the V segment lost 2 bases, leaving 4 bases of the junction unmatched. The CDR3 loop is CASSLNRGTYNEQFF. The DNA of the CDR3 is TGTGCCAGCAGCTTAAACAGGGGGACGTACAATGAGCAGTTCTTC.

On this clonotype itself: The junction departs from germline at one end; a sequencing error may be responsible. V gene TRBV5-3 combines with J gene TRBJ1-1; weak D call: TRBD1 (5 bases). TRBV5-3 is flagged as an ORF with uncertain function. CDR3 length: 16 amino acids. CDR3: CASSLGSTGVNTEAFF. The CDR3, as DNA: TGTGCCAGCAGCTTGGGCTCTACGGGGGTGAACACTGAAGCTTTCTTT.

This clonotype was detected ten times or more. V is TRBV6-6 and J is TRBJ2-7; D is uncertain. In germline, CDR1 is MNHNY, CDR2 SVGAGI (reference sequence). The ends were cut back, 2 bases at V and 4 bases at J, with 12 bases in the middle. The length of the CDR3 is 14 residues. CDR3 nucleotide sequence: TGTGCCAGCAGTTACGGAAGGTTACGGTACGAGCAGTACTTC. Its translation is CASSYGRLRYEQYF.

V and J are TRBV6-2 or TRBV6-3 and TRBJ2-1; 9 bases match TRBD1. This CDR3 spans 16 amino acids. V gave up 2 bases and J gave up 6 bases; unmatched junction bases: 8. Germline V gene sequence: CDR1 MNHEY, CDR2 SVGEGT. This CDR3 reads CASSYVRDRVVNEQFF. CDR3 DNA sequence: TGTGCCAGCAGTTACGTCCGGGACAGGGTAGTCAATGAGCAGTTCTTC.

This clonotype has more than one count but fewer than ten. The chain carries TRBV13 and TRBJ2-3; D ambiguous. This CDR3 has 14 amino acids. The V gene lost 3 bases and the J gene lost 5 bases, with 12 bases spanning the gap. Germline CDR1 and CDR2: PRHDT and FYEKMQ (reference sequence). The CDR3 DNA reads TGTGCCAGCAGCTTCGCTATGGACCGAGATACGCAGTATTTT. It encodes CASSFAMDRDTQYF. Combining the CDR3 with reference TRBV13 and TRBJ2-3 gives the whole variable domain AAGVIQSPRHLIKEKRETATLKCYPIPRHDTVYWYQQGPGQDPQFLISFYEKMQSDKGSIPDRFSAQQFSDYHSELNMSSLELGDSALYFCASSFAMDRDTQYFGPGTRLTVL.

This clonotype has just a few counts. V is TRBV12-3 or TRBV12-4 and J is TRBJ1-1; D possibly corresponds to TRBD1 (5 bases). The CDR3 loop spans 14 amino acids. V was pared by 5 bases and J by 4 bases, with 14 bases between. The CDR3 nucleotides read TGTGCCAGCAGTCGAGAGGGGTGGGGCACTGAAGCTTTCTTT. It specifies CASSREGWGTEAFF.

This clonotype was detected only a few times. The V and J genes are TRBV12-3 or TRBV12-4 and TRBJ2-3; no firm D call. CDR3 length: 13 residues. Trimming took off 5 bases at V and 4 bases at J, with 10 bases between the two ends. CDR3 region: CASSADGADTQYF. In DNA form, the CDR3 reads TGTGCCAGCAGTGCCGACGGTGCAGATACGCAGTATTTT.

This clonotype appeared many times. The chain carries TRBV5-6 and TRBJ2-3; D not certain. The V end lost 1 base, the J end lost 7 bases, and 10 bases lay between the germline ends. This CDR3 region has 13 residues. Germline CDR1 is SGHDT and CDR2 is YYEEEE. Here the CDR3 reads CASSLFYTYTQYF. DNA of the CDR3: TGTGCCAGCAGCTTGTTCTATACGTATACGCAGTATTTT.

On this clonotype: Germline and junction disagree at one end, which may indicate a read error. The chain combines TRBV6-1 with TRBJ1-5; maybe TRBD1 (6 bases). Per the germline V gene, CDR1 is MNHNS and CDR2 is SASEGT. The CDR3 contains 15 residues. The CDR3 loop is CTSTKRGGIGQPQHF. The CDR3 bases are TGTACCAGCACCAAACGGGGGGGCATCGGTCAGCCCCAGCATTTT.

The chain is built from TRBV7-2 and TRBJ2-5; possible D gene TRBD2, 6 bases. Trimming took off 5 bases at V and 2 bases at J, with 21 bases between the two ends. CDR1 SGHTA and CDR2 FQGNSA come from the germline V gene. The CDR3 length is 17 residues. CDR3 in DNA: TGTGCCAGCAGCGGGCATTCGCTAGTGGGGGGACAAGAGACCCAGTACTTC. Translation: CASSGHSLVGGQETQYF.

This clonotype was seen ten or more times. V is TRBV7-6 and J is TRBJ2-5, with 7 bases fitting TRBD2. CDR1 and CDR2 from the germline V gene are SGHVS and FNYEAQ. With V trimmed by 5 bases and J by 1 base, 10 bases remained unmatched. CDR3 length: 16 residues. The CDR3 loop is CASSRPPRGTQETQYF. The DNA of the CDR3 is TGTGCCAGCAGCCGACCTCCGCGGGGGACCCAAGAGACCCAGTACTTC.

The chain is built from TRBV9 and TRBJ2-2, with D perhaps matching TRBD2 (6 bases). Trimming took off 0 bases at V and 1 base at J, with 10 bases between the two ends. The CDR3 spans 16 residues. The germline V gene encodes CDR1 SGDLS and CDR2 YYNGEE. The CDR3 DNA reads TGTGCCAGCAGCGTAGGAAGTAGCGGGAACACCGGGGAGCTGTTTTTT. Its protein is CASSVGSSGNTGELFF.

The J gene is TRBJ1-1, the V gene TRBV6-2 or TRBV6-3; no clear D gene. From germline, CDR1 is MNHEY and CDR2 SVGEGT. The CDR3 has 14 amino acids. The V and J ends lost 2 bases and 5 bases respectively, with 12 bases between them. DNA of the CDR3: TGTGCCAGCAGTTACGAGGGAAGGTATACTGAAGCTTTCTTT. Translated, it gives CASSYEGRYTEAFF.

This clonotype was detected ten times or more. The V call is TRBV19, the J call TRBJ1-5; D ambiguous. Germline V gene lookup returns CDR1 LNHDA and CDR2 SQIVND (reference sequence). CDR3 length: 13 residues. Trimming left V 1 base short and J 7 bases short, with 8 bases between. CDR3 in DNA: TGTGCCAGTAGTATAGTACTGAAGCAGCCCCAGCATTTT. Protein sequence: CASSIVLKQPQHF.

This clonotype was seen ten or more times. This chain links TRBV7-6 with TRBJ1-2; no definite D call. Trimming shortened V by 1 base and J by 0 bases, and 18 bases separated the two germline ends. Germline CDR1 SGHVS, CDR2 FNYEAQ. The CDR3 consists of 18 residues. CDR3 DNA sequence: TGTGCCAGCAGCTTAGTGGACCCCGCCGATCTCTCTAACTATGGCTACACCTTC. It encodes CASSLVDPADLSNYGYTF.

Ten or more counts support this clonotype. The chain joins TRBV7-9 to TRBJ1-5; tentatively, D is TRBD1 (6 bases). CDR1 and CDR2 from the germline V gene are SEHNR and FQNEAQ (reference sequence). CDR3 length equals 15 residues. Trimming took 5 bases from V and 5 from J, leaving 16 bases between them. DNA of the CDR3: TGTGCCAGCAGCCCCAGGGGTACTCTCGATCAGCCCCAGCATTTT. As protein: CASSPRGTLDQPQHF.

The chain uses TRBV27 and TRBJ2-3; D is perhaps TRBD1 (6 bases). The CDR3 contains 15 residues. Germline CDR1 reads MNHEY; CDR2 reads SMNVEV (reference sequence). Between the trimmed V and J ends, which lost 3 bases and 2 bases, there was a span of 12 bases. The CDR3 DNA is TGTGCCAGCAGTTTTTGGGGGCTGATCACAGATACGCAGTATTTT. This sequence encodes CASSFWGLITDTQYF.

This clonotype was found a few times. The V call is TRBV6-2 or TRBV6-3, the J call TRBJ2-7, with TRBD2 identical over 8 bases. This CDR3 is built from 15 residues. CDR1 is MNHEY, CDR2 SVGEGT, per germline. Germline trimming cut 7 bases from V and 5 bases from J; bases unmatched to any gene: 13. CDR3 sequence (DNA): TGTGCCAGCACCAACCCTCCGGGACTAGTCCACGAGCAGTACTTC. This translates into CASTNPPGLVHEQYF.

This clonotype has just a few counts. V usage is TRBV29-1 and J usage is TRBJ2-1; tentative D call: TRBD2 (6 bases). The V gene's germline CDR1 is SQVTM and CDR2 ANQGSEA. V lost 6 bases and J 5 bases, leaving 17 bases between the germline ends. This CDR3 contains 14 residues. The CDR3 region is CSVDHAGRHNEQFF. The CDR3 region has the DNA TGCAGCGTGGATCACGCGGGGCGTCACAATGAGCAGTTCTTC.